A single sample is the source of the 3 T cell receptor beta chains below, sequenced in a study of blood T cell repertoires in COVID-19. Sequenced by immunoSEQ multiplex PCR; TCRdb stores in-frame clones only, minus some. The sample holds approximately 290,000 clones; around 85% are singletons and the top ten take roughly 0.87%. The sample taken for sequencing was peripheral blood. Receptor source: a human donor with COVID-19, enrolled during active disease. The donor label of this sample is uncertain.

The gene calls are TRBV19 and TRBJ2-4, with D tentatively TRBD1 (5 bases). CDR3 length equals 13 residues. The germline V and J ends were trimmed by 6 bases and 6 bases, with 12 bases remaining between them. In germline, CDR1 is LNHDA, CDR2 SQIVND (reference sequence). The CDR3 coding sequence is TGTGCCAGTAGCCCAGGGCCGATAAACATTCAGTACTTC. This gives the protein CASSPGPINIQYF.

V gene TRBV5-4 combines with J gene TRBJ1-3, with TRBD1 as a possible D gene (6 bases). Trimming removed 4 bases from V and 1 base from J, with 9 bases in between. Germline CDR1 SGHNT, CDR2 YYREEE (reference sequence). The CDR3 runs to 14 residues. The CDR3 spells CASSARGSGNTIYF. The CDR3 bases are TGTGCCAGCAGCGCGAGGGGGTCTGGAAACACCATATATTTT.

The chain carries TRBV27 and TRBJ1-5; no definite D call. CDR1 and CDR2 (germline): MNHEY, SMNVEV (reference sequence). V shed 7 bases and J shed 3 bases, with 16 bases lying between them. This CDR3 region has 15 residues. CDR3 sequence: CASNSLPGDNQPQHF. The CDR3 coding sequence is TGTGCCAGCAACTCGCTACCCGGGGACAATCAGCCCCAGCATTTT.